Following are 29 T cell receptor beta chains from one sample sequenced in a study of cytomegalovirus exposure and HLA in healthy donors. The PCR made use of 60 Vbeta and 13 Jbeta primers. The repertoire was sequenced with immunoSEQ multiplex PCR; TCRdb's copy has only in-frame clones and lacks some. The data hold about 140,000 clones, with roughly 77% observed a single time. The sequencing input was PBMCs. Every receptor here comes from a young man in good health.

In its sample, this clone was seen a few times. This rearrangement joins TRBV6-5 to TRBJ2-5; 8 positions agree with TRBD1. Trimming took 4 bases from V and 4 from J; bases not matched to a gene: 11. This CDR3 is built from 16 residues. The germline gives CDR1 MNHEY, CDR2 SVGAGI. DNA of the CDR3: TGTGCCAGCAGTTCCGGACAGGGTAATCGTGCAGAGACCCAGTACTTC. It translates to CASSSGQGNRAETQYF.

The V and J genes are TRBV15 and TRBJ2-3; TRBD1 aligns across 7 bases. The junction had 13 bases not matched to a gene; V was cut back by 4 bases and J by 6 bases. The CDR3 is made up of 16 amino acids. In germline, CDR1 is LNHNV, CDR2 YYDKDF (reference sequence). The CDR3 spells CATSIDRDSARDTQYF. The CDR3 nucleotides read TGTGCCACCAGCATCGACCGGGACAGCGCCAGGGATACGCAGTATTTT.

The DNA for the CDR3 is TGTGCCAGCAGTGGGGACACCACAGATACGCAGTATTTT. It is translated as CASSGDTTDTQYF. The chain combines TRBV2 with TRBJ2-3, with a possible D match to TRBD1 (6 bases). The ends were cut back, 4 bases at V and 2 bases at J, with 7 bases in the middle. The length of the CDR3 is 13 residues. CDR1 and CDR2 from the germline V gene are SNHLY and FYNNEI.

The CDR3 here is CASSRSGQGDYEQYF. The CDR3, as DNA: TGTGCCAGCAGCCGCTCTGGACAGGGGGACTACGAGCAGTACTTC. This rearrangement joins TRBV7-3 to TRBJ2-7, with 10 bases aligning to TRBD1. The V gene's germline CDR1 is SGHTA and CDR2 FQGTGA. J lost 3 bases, V lost 5 bases, and 7 bases had no gene match. CDR3 length: 15 amino acids.

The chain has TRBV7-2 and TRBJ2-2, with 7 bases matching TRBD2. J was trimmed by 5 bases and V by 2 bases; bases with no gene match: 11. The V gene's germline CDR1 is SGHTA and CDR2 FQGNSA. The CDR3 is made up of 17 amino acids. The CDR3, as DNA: TGTGCCAGCAGCTTAAGCCTACTAGCGAGTGAAACCGGGGAGCTGTTTTTT. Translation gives CASSLSLLASETGELFF.

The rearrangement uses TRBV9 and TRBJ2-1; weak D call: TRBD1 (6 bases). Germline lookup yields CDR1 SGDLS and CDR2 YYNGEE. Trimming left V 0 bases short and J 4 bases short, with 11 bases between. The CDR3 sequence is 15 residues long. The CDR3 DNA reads TGTGCCAGCAGCGTAGCTCCGGGACATTACAATGAGCAGTTCTTC. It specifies CASSVAPGHYNEQFF.

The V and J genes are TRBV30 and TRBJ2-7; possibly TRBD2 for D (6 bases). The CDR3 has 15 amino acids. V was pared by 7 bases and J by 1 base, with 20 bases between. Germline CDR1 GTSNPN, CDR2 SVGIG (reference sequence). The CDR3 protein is CAFDGIVAESYEQYF. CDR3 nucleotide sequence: TGTGCCTTCGACGGGATCGTAGCGGAGTCCTACGAGCAGTACTTC.

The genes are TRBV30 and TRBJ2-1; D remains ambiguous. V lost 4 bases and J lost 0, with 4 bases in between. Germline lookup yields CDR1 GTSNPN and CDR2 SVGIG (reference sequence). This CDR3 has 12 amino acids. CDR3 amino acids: CAWTPSYNEQFF. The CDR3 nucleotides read TGTGCCTGGACTCCCTCCTACAATGAGCAGTTCTTC.

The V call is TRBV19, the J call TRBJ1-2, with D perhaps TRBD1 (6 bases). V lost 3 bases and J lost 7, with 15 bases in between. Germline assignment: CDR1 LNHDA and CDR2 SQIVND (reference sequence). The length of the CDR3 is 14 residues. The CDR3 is CASSMDDRITGYTF. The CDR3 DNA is TGTGCCAGTAGTATGGACGACAGGATTACTGGCTACACCTTC.

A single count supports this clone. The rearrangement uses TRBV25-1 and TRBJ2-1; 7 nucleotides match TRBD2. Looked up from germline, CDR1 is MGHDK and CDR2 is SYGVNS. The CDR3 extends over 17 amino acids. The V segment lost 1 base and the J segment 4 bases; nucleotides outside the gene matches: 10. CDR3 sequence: CASSESRASGAYNEQFF. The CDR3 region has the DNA TGTGCCAGCAGTGAATCGAGGGCTAGCGGAGCTTACAATGAGCAGTTCTTC.

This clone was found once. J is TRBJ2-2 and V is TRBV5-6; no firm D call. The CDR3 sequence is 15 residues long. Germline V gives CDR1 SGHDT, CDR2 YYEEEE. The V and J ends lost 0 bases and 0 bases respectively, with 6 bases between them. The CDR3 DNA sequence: TGTGCCAGCAGCTTGGGGCCTTCGAACACCGGGGAGCTGTTTTTT. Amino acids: CASSLGPSNTGELFF.

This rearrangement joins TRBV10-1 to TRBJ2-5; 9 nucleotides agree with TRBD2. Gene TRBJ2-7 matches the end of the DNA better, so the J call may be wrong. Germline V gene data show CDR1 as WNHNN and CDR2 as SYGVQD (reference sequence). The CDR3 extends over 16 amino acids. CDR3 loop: CASSDSSGTFSYEQYF. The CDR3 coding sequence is TGCGCCAGCAGTGATTCTAGCGGGACCTTCTCCTACGAGCAGTACTTC.

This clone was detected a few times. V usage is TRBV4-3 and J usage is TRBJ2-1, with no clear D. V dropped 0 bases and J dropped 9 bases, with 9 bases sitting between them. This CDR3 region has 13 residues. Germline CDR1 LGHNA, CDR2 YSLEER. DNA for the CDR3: TGCGCCAGCAGCCAAGATGATGGCGGTGAGCAGTTCTTC. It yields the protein CASSQDDGGEQFF.

CDR3 loop: CASSLVQGGSYEQYF. The CDR3 DNA reads TGTGCCAGCAGCTTAGTTCAGGGCGGCTCCTACGAGCAGTACTTC. The chain couples TRBV11-3 to TRBJ2-7; D is perhaps TRBD1 (5 bases). V lost 1 base, J lost 0 bases, and 10 bases lay in between. Germline V gene lookup returns CDR1 SGHNT and CDR2 YENEEA. The length of the CDR3 is 15 residues.

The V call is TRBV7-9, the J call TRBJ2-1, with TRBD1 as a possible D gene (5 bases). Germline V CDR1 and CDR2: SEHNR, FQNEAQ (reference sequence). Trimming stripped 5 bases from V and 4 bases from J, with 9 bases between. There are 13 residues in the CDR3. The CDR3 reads CASSLTVYNEQFF. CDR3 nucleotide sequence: TGTGCCAGCAGCCTGACAGTGTACAATGAGCAGTTCTTC.

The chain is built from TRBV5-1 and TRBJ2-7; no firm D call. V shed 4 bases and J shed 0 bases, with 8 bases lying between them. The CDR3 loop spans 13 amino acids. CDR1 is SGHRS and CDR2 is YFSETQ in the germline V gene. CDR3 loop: CASSVQNSYEQYF. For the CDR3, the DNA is TGCGCCAGCAGCGTGCAGAACTCCTACGAGCAGTACTTC. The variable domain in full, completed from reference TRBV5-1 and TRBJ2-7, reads KAGVTQTPRYLIKTRGQQVTLSCSPISGHRSVSWYQQTPGQGLQFLFEYFSETQRNKGNFPGRFSGRQFSNSRSEMNVSTLELGDSALYLCASSVQNSYEQYFGPGTRLTVT.

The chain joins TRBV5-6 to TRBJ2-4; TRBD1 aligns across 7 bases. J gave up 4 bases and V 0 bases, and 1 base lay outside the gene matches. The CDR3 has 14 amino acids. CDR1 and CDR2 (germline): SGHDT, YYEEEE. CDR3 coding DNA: TGTGCCAGCAGCTTGGGACAGGGTAAAAACATTCAGTACTTC. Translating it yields CASSLGQGKNIQYF.

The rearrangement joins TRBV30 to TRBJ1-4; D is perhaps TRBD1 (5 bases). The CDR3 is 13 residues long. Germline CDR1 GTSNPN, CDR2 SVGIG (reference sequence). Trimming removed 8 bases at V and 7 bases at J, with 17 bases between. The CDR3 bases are TGTGCCCACAAGTCTGGGGCTGTTGAAAAACTGTTTTTT. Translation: CAHKSGAVEKLFF.

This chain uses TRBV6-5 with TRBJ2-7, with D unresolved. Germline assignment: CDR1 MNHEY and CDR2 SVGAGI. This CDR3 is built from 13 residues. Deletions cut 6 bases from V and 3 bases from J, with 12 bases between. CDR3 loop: CASRLSAGYEQYF. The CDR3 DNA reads TGTGCCAGCAGATTATCGGCAGGCTACGAGCAGTACTTC.

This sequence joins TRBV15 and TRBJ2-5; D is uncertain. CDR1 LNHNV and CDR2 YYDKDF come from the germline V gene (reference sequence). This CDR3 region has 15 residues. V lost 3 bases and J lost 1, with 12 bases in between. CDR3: CATSSSLRSQETQYF. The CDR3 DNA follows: TGTGCCACCAGCAGTAGCTTGCGGAGCCAAGAGACCCAGTACTTC.

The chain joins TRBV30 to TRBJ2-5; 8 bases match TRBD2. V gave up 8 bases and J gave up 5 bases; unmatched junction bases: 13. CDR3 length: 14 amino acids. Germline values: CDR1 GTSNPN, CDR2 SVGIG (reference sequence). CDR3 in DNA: TGTGCCGTACAACGGGGGGGATTAGGGGAGACCCAGTACTTC. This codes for CAVQRGGLGETQYF.

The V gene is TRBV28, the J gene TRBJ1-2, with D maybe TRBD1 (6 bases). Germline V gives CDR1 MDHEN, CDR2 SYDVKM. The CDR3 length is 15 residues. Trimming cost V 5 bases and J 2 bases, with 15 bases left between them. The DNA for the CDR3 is TGTGCCAGCAGTGCAACAACAGGGCCGAACTATGGCTACACCTTC. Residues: CASSATTGPNYGYTF.

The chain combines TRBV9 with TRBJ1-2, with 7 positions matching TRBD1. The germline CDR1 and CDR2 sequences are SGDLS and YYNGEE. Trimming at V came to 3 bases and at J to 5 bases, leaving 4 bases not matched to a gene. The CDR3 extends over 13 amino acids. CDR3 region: CASSDGQVYGYTF. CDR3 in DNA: TGTGCCAGCAGCGATGGACAGGTATATGGCTACACCTTC.

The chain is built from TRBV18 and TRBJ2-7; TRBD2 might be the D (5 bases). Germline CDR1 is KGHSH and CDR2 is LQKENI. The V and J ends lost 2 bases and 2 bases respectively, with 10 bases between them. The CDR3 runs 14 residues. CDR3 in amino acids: CASSPGEGPYEQYF. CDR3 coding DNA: TGTGCCAGCTCACCAGGAGAGGGCCCCTACGAGCAGTACTTC.

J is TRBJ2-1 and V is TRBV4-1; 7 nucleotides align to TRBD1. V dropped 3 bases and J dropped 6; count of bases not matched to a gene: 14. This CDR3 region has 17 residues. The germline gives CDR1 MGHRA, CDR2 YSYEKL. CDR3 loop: CASSHSPGTVIFNEQFF. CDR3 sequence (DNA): TGCGCCAGCAGCCATTCCCCGGGGACAGTAATTTTCAATGAGCAGTTCTTC.

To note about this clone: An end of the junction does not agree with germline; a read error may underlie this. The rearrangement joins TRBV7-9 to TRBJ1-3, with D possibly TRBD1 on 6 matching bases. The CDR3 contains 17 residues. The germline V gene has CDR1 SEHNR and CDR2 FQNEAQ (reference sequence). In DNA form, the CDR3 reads TGTTCCAGCAGCCTACGACAGGCCTCGCTCTCCGGAAACACCATATATTTT. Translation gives CSSSLRQASLSGNTIYF.

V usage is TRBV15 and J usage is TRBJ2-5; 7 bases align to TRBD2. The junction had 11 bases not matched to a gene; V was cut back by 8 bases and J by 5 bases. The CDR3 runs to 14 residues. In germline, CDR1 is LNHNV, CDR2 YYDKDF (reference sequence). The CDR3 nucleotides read TGTGCCACCGCCGCCGAGCGGGGTAGGGAGACCCAGTACTTC. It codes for CATAAERGRETQYF.

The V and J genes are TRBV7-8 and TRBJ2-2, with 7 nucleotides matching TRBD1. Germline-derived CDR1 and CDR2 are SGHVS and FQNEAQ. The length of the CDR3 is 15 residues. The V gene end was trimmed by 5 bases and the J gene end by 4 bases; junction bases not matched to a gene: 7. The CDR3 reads CASSARDRLTGELFF. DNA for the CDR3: TGTGCCAGCAGCGCAAGGGACAGACTCACCGGGGAGCTGTTTTTT.

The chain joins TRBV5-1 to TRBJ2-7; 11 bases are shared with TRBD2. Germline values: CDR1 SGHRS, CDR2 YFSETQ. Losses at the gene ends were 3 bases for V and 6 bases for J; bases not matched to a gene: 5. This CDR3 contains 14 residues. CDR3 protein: CASSSLAGVSEQYF. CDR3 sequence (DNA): TGCGCCAGCAGCTCACTAGCGGGAGTCTCCGAGCAGTACTTC.